This entry concerns a single T cell receptor beta chain. What it recognizes is unknown. Autologous stem cell transplantation was followed by relapse in every patient, and brentuximab vedotin exposure varied. Patients showed best responses of complete response, partial response or progressive disease. The data belong to a study of PD-1 blockade in classical Hodgkin lymphoma. Profiling relied on immunoSEQ multiplex PCR, and the TCRdb table lists in-frame clones only, not all of them. There are almost 100,000 clones in the sample; roughly 89% occur only once, and 2.5% to 3.5% lies in the top ten. Trimming stripped 7 bases from V and 2 bases from J, with 17 bases between. CDR3 length: 15 amino acids. CDR1 is SGHRS, CDR2 YFSETQ, per germline. Findings of the study overall: The study reported lower baseline TCR diversity in newly diagnosed patients than in healthy donors. The CD4+ diversity rise by C4D1 was clearest in complete responders.

V is TRBV5-1 and J is TRBJ2-3, with D perhaps matching TRBD2 (6 bases). This material consisted of peripheral blood mononuclear cells (PBMCs), taken at baseline. This receptor was obtained from a human donor with classical Hodgkin lymphoma. The CDR3, as DNA: TGCGCCAGCGGGCCGGGTAGCGGAATCACAGATACGCAGTATTTT. Translation: CASGPGSGITDTQYF.